This T cell receptor beta chain emerged from a study of OX40 agonist ivuxolimab in advanced cancers. Study at large: With ivuxolimab, an agonistic anti-OX40 (CD134) antibody, patients were treated. The patients received ivuxolimab by intravenous route every 2 weeks at 0.01 to 10 mg/kg. Patients with hepatocellular carcinoma, melanoma, renal cell or head and neck cancer made up the dose-escalation patients. Study conclusions and caveats: On average, a greater number of expanded clones characterised CD8+ T cells relative to CD4+.

The CDR3 spans 13 residues. Trimming removed 6 bases from V and 10 bases from J, with 17 bases in between. Germline CDR1 and CDR2: MNHEY and SMNVEV (reference sequence). TCRdb's copy holds only in-frame clones and misses some; the assay was immunoSEQ multiplex PCR. The profile shows about 77,000 clones, over 85% of them singletons. Regarding this clone: No antigen is known for it.

The clonotype originates from an adult with an advanced solid tumor such as melanoma, head and neck, liver or kidney cancer. Sample: CD4+ or CD8+ T cells sorted from blood, taken in a trial of the OX40 agonist ivuxolimab. The chain links TRBV27 to TRBJ2-3, with no clear D. DNA of the CDR3: TGTGCCAGCAGCCAACCCTTCGGTTCTTCGCAGTATTTT. As protein: CASSQPFGSSQYF.